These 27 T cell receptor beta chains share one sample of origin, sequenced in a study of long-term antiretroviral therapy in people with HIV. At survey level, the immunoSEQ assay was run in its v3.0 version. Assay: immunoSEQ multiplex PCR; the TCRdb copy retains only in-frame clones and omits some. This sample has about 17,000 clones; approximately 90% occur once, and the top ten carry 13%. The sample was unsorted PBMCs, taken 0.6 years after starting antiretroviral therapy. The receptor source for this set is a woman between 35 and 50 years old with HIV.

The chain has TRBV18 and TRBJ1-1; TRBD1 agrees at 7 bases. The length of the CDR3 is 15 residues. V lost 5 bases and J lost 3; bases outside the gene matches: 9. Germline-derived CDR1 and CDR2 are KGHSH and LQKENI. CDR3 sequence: CASSSQGYRDTEAFF. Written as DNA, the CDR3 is TGTGCCAGCTCATCACAGGGGTATCGGGACACTGAAGCTTTCTTT.

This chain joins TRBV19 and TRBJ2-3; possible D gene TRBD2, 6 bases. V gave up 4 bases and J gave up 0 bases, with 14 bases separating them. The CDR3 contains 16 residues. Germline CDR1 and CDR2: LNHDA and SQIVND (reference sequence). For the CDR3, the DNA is TGTGCCAGTAGTACCGGGGGAGCAACTAGCACAGATACGCAGTATTTT. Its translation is CASSTGGATSTDTQYF.

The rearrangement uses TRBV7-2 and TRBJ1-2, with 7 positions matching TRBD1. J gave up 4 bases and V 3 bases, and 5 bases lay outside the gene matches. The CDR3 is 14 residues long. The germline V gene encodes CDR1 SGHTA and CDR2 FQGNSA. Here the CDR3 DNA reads TGTGCCAGCAGCTTCGACAGGGATGGCTATGGCTACACCTTC. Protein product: CASSFDRDGYGYTF.

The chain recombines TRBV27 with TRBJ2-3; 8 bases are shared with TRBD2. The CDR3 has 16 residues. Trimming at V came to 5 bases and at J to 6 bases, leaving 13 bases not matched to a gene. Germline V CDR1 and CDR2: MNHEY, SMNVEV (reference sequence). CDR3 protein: CASSPRSGGAIDTQYF. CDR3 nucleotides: TGTGCCAGCAGTCCCCGGTCGGGGGGGGCCATCGATACGCAGTATTTT.

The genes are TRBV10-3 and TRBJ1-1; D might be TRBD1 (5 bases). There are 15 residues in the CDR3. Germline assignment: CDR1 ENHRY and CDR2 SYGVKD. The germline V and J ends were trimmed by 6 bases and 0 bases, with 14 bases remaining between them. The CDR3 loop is CAIRGGSLMNTEAFF. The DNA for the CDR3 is TGTGCCATCAGGGGGGGATCCCTGATGAACACTGAAGCTTTCTTT.

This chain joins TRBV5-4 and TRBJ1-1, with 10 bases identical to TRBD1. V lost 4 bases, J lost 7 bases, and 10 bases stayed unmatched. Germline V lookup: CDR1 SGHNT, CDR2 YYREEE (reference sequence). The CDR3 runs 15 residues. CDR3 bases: TGTGCCAGCAGCCGCCGGGACAGGGGATCGGGTGAAGCTTTCTTT. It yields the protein CASSRRDRGSGEAFF.

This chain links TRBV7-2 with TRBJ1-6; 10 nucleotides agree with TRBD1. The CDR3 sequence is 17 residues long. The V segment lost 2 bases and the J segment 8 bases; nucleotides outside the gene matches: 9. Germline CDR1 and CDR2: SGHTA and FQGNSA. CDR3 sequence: CASSLRVPGTGDSPLHF. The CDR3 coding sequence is TGTGCCAGCAGCTTACGGGTCCCCGGGACAGGGGATTCACCCCTCCACTTT.

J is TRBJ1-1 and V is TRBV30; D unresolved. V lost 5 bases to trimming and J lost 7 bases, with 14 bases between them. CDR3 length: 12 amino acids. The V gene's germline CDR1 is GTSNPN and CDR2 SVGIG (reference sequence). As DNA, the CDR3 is TGTGCCTGGGGCGCCTCAGGCGGTGAAGCTTTCTTT. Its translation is CAWGASGGEAFF.

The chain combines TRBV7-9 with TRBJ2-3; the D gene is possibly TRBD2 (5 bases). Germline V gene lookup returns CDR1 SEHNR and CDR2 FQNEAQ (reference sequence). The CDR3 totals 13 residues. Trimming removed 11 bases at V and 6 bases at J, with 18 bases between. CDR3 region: CAVREDDADTQYF. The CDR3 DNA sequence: TGTGCCGTCCGGGAAGATGATGCGGATACGCAGTATTTT.

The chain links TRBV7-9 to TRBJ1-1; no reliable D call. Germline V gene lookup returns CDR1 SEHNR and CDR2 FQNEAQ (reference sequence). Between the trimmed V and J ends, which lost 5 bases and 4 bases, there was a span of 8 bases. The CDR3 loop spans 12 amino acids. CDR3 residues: CASSAWGTEAFF. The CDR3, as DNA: TGTGCCAGCAGCGCTTGGGGCACTGAAGCTTTCTTT. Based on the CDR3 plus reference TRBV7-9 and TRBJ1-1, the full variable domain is DTGVSQNPRHKITKRGQNVTFRCDPISEHNRLYWYRQTLGQGPEFLTYFQNEAQLEKSRLLSDRFSAERPKGSFSTLEIQRTEQGDSAMYLCASSAWGTEAFFGQGTRLTVV.

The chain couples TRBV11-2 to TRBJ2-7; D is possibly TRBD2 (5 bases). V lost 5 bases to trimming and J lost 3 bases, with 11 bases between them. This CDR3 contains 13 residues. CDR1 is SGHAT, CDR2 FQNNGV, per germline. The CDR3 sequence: CASSRGEVYEQYF. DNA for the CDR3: TGTGCCAGCAGCCGGGGAGAGGTCTACGAGCAGTACTTC. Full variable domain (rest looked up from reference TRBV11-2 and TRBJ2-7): EAGVAQSPRYKIIEKRQSVAFWCNPISGHATLYWYQQILGQGPKLLIQFQNNGVVDDSQLPKDRFSAERLKGVDSTLKIQPAKLEDSAVYLCASSRGEVYEQYFGPGTRLTVT.

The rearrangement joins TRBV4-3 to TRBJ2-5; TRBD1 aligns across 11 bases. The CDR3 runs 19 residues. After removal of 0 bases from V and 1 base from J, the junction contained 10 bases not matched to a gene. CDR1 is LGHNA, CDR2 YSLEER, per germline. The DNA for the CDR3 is TGCGCCAGCAGCCAAGATCCTACCTACGGGACAGGGGGCCAAGAGACCCAGTACTTC. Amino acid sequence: CASSQDPTYGTGGQETQYF.

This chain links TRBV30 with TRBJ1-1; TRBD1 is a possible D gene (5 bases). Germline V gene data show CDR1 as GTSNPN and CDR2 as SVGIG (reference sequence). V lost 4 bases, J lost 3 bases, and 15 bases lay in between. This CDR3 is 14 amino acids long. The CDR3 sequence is CAWIKAGLDTEAFF. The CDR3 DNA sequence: TGTGCCTGGATAAAGGCAGGGTTGGACACTGAAGCTTTCTTT.

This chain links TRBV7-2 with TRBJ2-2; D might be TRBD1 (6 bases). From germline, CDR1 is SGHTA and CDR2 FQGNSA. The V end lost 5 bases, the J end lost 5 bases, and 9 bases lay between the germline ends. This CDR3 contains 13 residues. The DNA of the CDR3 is TGTGCCAGCAGCGAAAGGGGGACCGGGGAGCTGTTTTTT. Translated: CASSERGTGELFF.

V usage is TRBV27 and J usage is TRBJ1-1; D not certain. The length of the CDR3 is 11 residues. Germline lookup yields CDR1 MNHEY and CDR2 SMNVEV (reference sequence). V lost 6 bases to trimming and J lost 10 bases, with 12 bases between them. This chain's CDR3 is CASRPAHSAFF. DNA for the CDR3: TGTGCCAGCAGACCCGCCCATTCAGCTTTCTTT.

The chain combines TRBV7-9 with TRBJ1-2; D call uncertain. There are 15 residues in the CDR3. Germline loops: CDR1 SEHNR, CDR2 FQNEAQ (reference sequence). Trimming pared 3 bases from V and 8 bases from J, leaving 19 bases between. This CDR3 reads CASSFVGGRNPGYTF. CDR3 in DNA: TGTGCCAGCAGCTTTGTAGGTGGAAGGAATCCGGGCTACACCTTC.

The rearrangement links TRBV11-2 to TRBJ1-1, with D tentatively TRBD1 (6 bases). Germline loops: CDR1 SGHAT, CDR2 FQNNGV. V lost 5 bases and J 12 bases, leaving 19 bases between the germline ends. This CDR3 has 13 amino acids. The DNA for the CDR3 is TGTGCCAGCAGCCCTCAGGGGCCCGCGGGCACTTTCTTT. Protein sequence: CASSPQGPAGTFF. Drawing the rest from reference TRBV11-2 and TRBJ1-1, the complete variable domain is EAGVAQSPRYKIIEKRQSVAFWCNPISGHATLYWYQQILGQGPKLLIQFQNNGVVDDSQLPKDRFSAERLKGVDSTLKIQPAKLEDSAVYLCASSPQGPAGTFFGQGTRLTVV.

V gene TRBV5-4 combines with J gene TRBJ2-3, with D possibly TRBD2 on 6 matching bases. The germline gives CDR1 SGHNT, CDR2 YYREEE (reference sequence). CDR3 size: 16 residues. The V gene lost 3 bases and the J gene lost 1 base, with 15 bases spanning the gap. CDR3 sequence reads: CASSSGTALGTDTQYF. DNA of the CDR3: TGTGCCAGCAGCTCGGGGACTGCCCTCGGCACAGATACGCAGTATTTT.

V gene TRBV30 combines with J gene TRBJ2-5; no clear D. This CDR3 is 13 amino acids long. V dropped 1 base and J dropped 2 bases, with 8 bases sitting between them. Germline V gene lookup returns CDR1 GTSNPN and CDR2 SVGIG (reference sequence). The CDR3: CAWSGNSQETQYF. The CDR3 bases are TGTGCCTGGAGTGGTAATTCTCAAGAGACCCAGTACTTC.

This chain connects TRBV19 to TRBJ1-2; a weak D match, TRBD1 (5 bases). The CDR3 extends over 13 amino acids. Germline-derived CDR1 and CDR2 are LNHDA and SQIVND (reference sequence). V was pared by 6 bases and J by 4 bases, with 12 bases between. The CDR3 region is CASRSGFFYGYTF. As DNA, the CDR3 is TGTGCCAGTAGGTCAGGGTTTTTCTATGGCTACACCTTC.

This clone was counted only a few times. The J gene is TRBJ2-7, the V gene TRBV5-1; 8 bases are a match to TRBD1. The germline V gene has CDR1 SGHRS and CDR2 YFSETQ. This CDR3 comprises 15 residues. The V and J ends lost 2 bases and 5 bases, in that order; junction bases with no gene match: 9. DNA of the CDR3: TGCGCCAGCAGCTTCCGGACAGGGAAGATCAACGAGCAGTACTTC. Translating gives CASSFRTGKINEQYF.

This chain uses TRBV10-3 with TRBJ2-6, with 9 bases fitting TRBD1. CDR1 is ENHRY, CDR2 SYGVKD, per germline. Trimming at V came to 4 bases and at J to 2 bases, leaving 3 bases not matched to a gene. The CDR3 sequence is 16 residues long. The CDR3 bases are TGTGCCATCAGTGGGGGACAGGGTACTGGGGCCAACGTCCTGACTTTC. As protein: CAISGGQGTGANVLTF.

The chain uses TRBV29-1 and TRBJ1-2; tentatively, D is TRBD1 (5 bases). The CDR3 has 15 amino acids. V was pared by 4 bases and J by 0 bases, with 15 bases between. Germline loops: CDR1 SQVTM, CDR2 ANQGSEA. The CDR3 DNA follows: TGCAGCGTTGGTCGCGGGCAGGGCTCTAACTATGGCTACACCTTC. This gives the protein CSVGRGQGSNYGYTF.

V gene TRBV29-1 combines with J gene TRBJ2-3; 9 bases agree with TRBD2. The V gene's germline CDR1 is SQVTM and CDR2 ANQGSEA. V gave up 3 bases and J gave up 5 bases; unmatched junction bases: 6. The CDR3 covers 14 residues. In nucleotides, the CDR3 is TGCAGCGTTGAGGGCAGGACTAGCGTAGATACGCAGTATTTT. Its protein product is CSVEGRTSVDTQYF.

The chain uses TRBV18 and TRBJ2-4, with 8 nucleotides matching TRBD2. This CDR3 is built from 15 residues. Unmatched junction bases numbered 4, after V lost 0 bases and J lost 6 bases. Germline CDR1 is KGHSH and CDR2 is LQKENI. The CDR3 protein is CASSPPVAGGNIQYF. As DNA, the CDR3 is TGTGCCAGCTCACCACCGGTGGCGGGGGGAAACATTCAGTACTTC.

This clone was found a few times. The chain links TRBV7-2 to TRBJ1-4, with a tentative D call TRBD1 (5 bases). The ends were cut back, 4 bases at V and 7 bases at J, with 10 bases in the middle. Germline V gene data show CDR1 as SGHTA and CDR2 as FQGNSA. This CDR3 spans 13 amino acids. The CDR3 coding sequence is TGTGCCAGCAGCTCAAGACAGATTGAAAAACTGTTTTTT. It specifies CASSSRQIEKLFF.

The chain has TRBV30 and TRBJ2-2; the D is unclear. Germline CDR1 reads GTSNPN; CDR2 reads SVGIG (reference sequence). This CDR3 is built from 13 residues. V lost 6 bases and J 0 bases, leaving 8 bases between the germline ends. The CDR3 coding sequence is TGTGCCTGTCTTTTGGCGAACACCGGGGAGCTGTTTTTT. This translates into CACLLANTGELFF. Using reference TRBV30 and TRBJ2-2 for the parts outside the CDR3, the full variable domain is SQTIHQWPATLVQPVGSPLSLECTVEGTSNPNLYWYRQAAGRGLQLLFYSVGIGQISSEVPQNLSASRPQDRQFILSSKKLLLSDSGFYLCACLLANTGELFFGEGSRLTVL.